One and the same sample provided the 3 T cell receptor beta chains below, sequenced in a study of shared clonotypes between healthy human individuals. Repertoires were generated with immunoSEQ multiplex PCR, while TCRdb's copy carries only in-frame clones and drops some. The data hold roughly 1 million clones, with roughly 80% observed a single time. Sequenced sample: memory CD4+ T cells sorted from blood. The subset denotes: CD45RA-negative fraction. The receptors come from a man between 18 and 35 years old in good health.

This clone was observed a handful of times. An end of the junction does not agree with germline; a read error may underlie this. The V gene is TRBV7-7, the J gene TRBJ2-7; D might be TRBD1 (5 bases). The V gene's germline CDR1 is SSHAT and CDR2 FNYEAQ (reference sequence). The CDR3 is 13 residues long. CDR3 protein: CASSLLDQGEQYF. The DNA for the CDR3 is TGTGCTAGCAGCTTATTAGACCAGGGCGAGCAGTACTTC.

This clone turned up a few times. The identical CDR3 is also encoded by other nucleotide sequences in the sample. This rearrangement joins TRBV5-4 to TRBJ2-5, with no clear D. V was trimmed by 0 bases and J by 4 bases, leaving 4 bases between them. This CDR3 has 12 amino acids. Germline loops: CDR1 SGHNT, CDR2 YYREEE (reference sequence). CDR3 nucleotides: TGTGCCAGCAGCTTGGAGTTAGAGACCCAGTACTTC. Translation gives CASSLELETQYF.

This chain joins TRBV5-6 and TRBJ1-6; D gene ambiguous. This CDR3 is built from 15 residues. CDR1 is SGHDT, CDR2 YYEEEE, per germline. Deletions cut 2 bases from V and 8 bases from J, with 14 bases between. The CDR3 DNA reads TGTGCCAGCAGCTTAGGCAGTCAGTTCTATTCACCCCTCCACTTT. The encoded protein is CASSLGSQFYSPLHF.